One and the same sample provided the 2 T cell receptor beta chains below, sequenced in a study of T cell repertoires in cytomegalovirus infection. TCRdb recomputed calls from the reads with MiXCR, one row per CDR3 protein. The table records 250,000 to 300,000 distinct CDR3 sequences, approximately 15% of them present only once. Input material: PBMCs. These receptors came from a human donor in good health (CMV status not recorded). Some clones in this sample may be carry-over from other donors' samples.

This clonotype has at least ten counts. This sequence joins TRBV7-9 and TRBJ1-1; D not resolved. V lost 4 bases and J 3 bases, leaving 6 bases between the germline ends. The CDR3 runs to 12 residues. CDR1 and CDR2 from the germline V gene are SEHNR and FQNEAQ (reference sequence). This chain's CDR3 is CASSSEDTEAFF. The CDR3 DNA reads as TGTGCCAGCAGCTCAGAAGACACTGAAGCTTTCTTT.

This clonotype was seen ten or more times. V is TRBV11-2 and J is TRBJ2-5; D remains unclear. Germline V gives CDR1 SGHAT, CDR2 FQNNGV. CDR3 size: 12 residues. Deletions cut 2 bases from V and 4 bases from J, with 5 bases between. The chain's CDR3 is CASSLRRETQYF. In DNA, the CDR3 is TGTGCCAGCAGCTTACGGAGAGAGACCCAGTACTTC. Based on the CDR3 plus reference TRBV11-2 and TRBJ2-5, the full variable domain is EAGVAQSPRYKIIEKRQSVAFWCNPISGHATLYWYQQILGQGPKLLIQFQNNGVVDDSQLPKDRFSAERLKGVDSTLKIQPAKLEDSAVYLCASSLRRETQYFGPGTRLLVL.